A single sample gave rise to the 17 T cell receptor beta chains below, sequenced in a study of glioma-infiltrating T cells. The iRepertoire nested amplicon-rescue multiplex PCR amplified TCR alpha and beta CDR3s from RNA. TCRdb reanalysed the multiplex PCR reads using MiXCR and keeps one entry per CDR3 protein. The sample lists more than 9,000 distinct CDR3 sequences, approximately 58% seen once, with about a fifth in the top ten. The sequencing input was glioma tissue, nonneoplastic brain tissue, or PBMCs (not recorded which). The receptors here all came from a human donor with low-grade glioma or glioblastoma, undergoing nonglioma brain surgery, or in good health (not recorded which).

The J gene is TRBJ2-3, the V gene TRBV28; D gene uncertain. The CDR3 is 12 amino acids. V was pared by 6 bases and J by 6 bases, with 10 bases between. Germline V lookup: CDR1 MDHEN, CDR2 SYDVKM. CDR3 nucleotides: TGTGCCAGCAGCCGGTCAATGGATACGCAGTATTTT. This codes for CASSRSMDTQYF.

This clonotype was counted between two and nine times. A single base separates this from a much larger clone, so it may be a read error. The chain employs TRBV7-9 and TRBJ2-2; TRBD1 is a possible D gene (5 bases). This CDR3 spans 16 amino acids. CDR1 and CDR2 from the germline V gene are SEHNR and FQNEAQ (reference sequence). The CDR3 loop reads CAGSLQAGYTKRELFF. The CDR3 nucleotides are TGTGCCGGCAGCTTACAGGCCGGGTACACCAAGAGGGAGCTGTTTTTT.

As for this clonotype: One base away lies a much larger clone, so this may be a sequencing read error. The V gene is TRBV9, the J gene TRBJ1-1; 7 nucleotides align to TRBD1. V shed 5 bases and J 4 bases; nucleotides not matched to a gene: 11. The CDR3 consists of 15 residues. Germline lookup yields CDR1 SGDLS and CDR2 YYNGEE. The CDR3 is CASRTTTGVVTEAFF. The CDR3 DNA reads as TGTGCCAGCAGAACTACTACAGGGGTCGTCACTGAAGCTTTCTTT.

Only one count was recorded for this clonotype. The conserved closing phenylalanine or tryptophan is absent in this CDR3, likely reflecting a read error. The CDR3 sequence: CASSSTPRGYEQYL. The DNA for the CDR3 is TGTGCCAGCAGTTCCACTCCCCGGGGGTACGAGCAGTACTTG. The V gene is TRBV7-9, the J gene TRBJ2-7; D perhaps matches TRBD2 (6 bases). Germline CDR1 is SEHNR and CDR2 is FQNEAQ (reference sequence). This CDR3 has 14 amino acids. Trimming removed 6 bases from V and 4 bases from J, with 16 bases in between.

Sample share makes this clonotype medium-sized. The chain carries TRBV28 and TRBJ2-3, with 11 bases that match TRBD2. With 6 bases clipped from V and 6 bases from J, the junction kept 17 bases outside the gene matches. The CDR3 extends over 18 amino acids. The germline CDR1 and CDR2 sequences are MDHEN and SYDVKM. The CDR3 region is CASRLPGLAASISDTQYF. The DNA of the CDR3 is TGTGCCAGCAGATTGCCGGGACTAGCGGCGTCAATTTCTGATACGCAGTATTTT.

By sample fraction, this clonotype is medium-sized. J is TRBJ1-3 and V is TRBV6-1; D is unclear. Germline assignment: CDR1 MNHNS and CDR2 SASEGT. The CDR3 is 14 residues long. The V end lost 5 bases, the J end lost 0 bases, and 8 bases lay between the germline ends. DNA of the CDR3: TGTGCCAGCAGTCTCGCGGTCTCTGGAAACACCATATATTTT. Its protein product is CASSLAVSGNTIYF.

This clonotype has ten or more counts. The V gene is TRBV19, the J gene TRBJ1-2; no firm D call. Germline CDR1 reads LNHDA; CDR2 reads SQIVND (reference sequence). The V end was cut by 5 bases, the J end by 0 bases, with 13 bases between. This CDR3 has 15 residues. The CDR3 DNA is TGTGCCAGTAGTCTGGCAGCAACTTCTAACTATGGCTACACCTTC. This sequence encodes CASSLAATSNYGYTF.

This clonotype was seen repeatedly, ten times or more. J is TRBJ2-2 and V is TRBV7-9; D ambiguous. V lost 2 bases and J 9 bases, leaving 19 bases between the germline ends. This CDR3 is 16 amino acids long. CDR1 is SEHNR, CDR2 FQNEAQ, per germline (reference sequence). The CDR3 coding sequence is TGTGCCAGCAGCTTACAGGCCGGGTACACCAAGAGGGAGCTGTTTTTT. This encodes CASSLQAGYTKRELFF.

Concerning this clonotype itself: The junction and the germline gene differ at one end; a read error may be behind it. The V and J genes are TRBV7-2 and TRBJ1-5; 10 bases line up with TRBD1. CDR1 and CDR2 from the germline V gene are SGHTA and FQGNSA. The CDR3 extends over 15 amino acids. The CDR3 nucleotides are TGTGCCGGCAGACAGGGACAGGGGCAGAATCAGCCCCAGCATTTT. Encoded protein: CAGRQGQGQNQPQHF.

With regard to this clonotype: One junction end does not reproduce the germline sequence, and a read error may be involved. The chain uses TRBV12-3 or TRBV12-4 and TRBJ1-1; D is unresolved. CDR3 size: 12 residues. As DNA, the CDR3 is TGTGCCAGCAGTTTTCAGTTCACAGAGGCTTTGTTT. Translation: CASSFQFTEALF.

This rearrangement joins TRBV4-2 to TRBJ2-2; D unresolved. Trimming pared 4 bases from V and 3 bases from J, leaving 9 bases between. Germline lookup yields CDR1 LGHNA and CDR2 YNFKEQ. CDR3 size: 14 residues. CDR3 sequence: CASSPPVDTGELFF. CDR3 coding DNA: TGTGCCAGCAGCCCACCGGTAGACACCGGGGAGCTGTTTTTT.

This clonotype appeared a few times. This chain links TRBV29-1 with TRBJ1-2, with D perhaps matching TRBD1 (6 bases). V was cut by 7 bases and J by 4 bases, with 16 bases left in between. Germline V gene lookup returns CDR1 SQVTM and CDR2 ANQGSEA. The length of the CDR3 is 13 residues. Here the CDR3 DNA reads TGCAGCGCCTTACCCGGGGGCCGCTATGGCTACACCTTC. Translated: CSALPGGRYGYTF.

This clonotype has at least ten counts. An end of the junction differs from the germline gene, which may be a read error. The V and J genes are TRBV3-1 and TRBJ1-1; the D gene is possibly TRBD1 (5 bases). Germline-derived CDR1 and CDR2 are LGHDT and YNNKEL (reference sequence). The CDR3 is 14 residues long. CDR3 nucleotide sequence: TGTGCCATCAGCCAAAGGGGCTTGAACACTGAAGCTTTCTTT. This encodes CAISQRGLNTEAFF.

This chain connects TRBV7-9 to TRBJ2-2; tentatively, D is TRBD2 (5 bases). The length of the CDR3 is 12 residues. V was shortened by 6 bases and J by 11 bases, with 13 bases between the two germline ends. CDR1 and CDR2 (germline): SEHNR, FQNEAQ (reference sequence). CDR3 nucleotides: TGTGCCAGCAGAGAGAGCGAGGGAGAGCTGTTTTTT. This encodes CASRESEGELFF.

This clonotype was observed a single time. It may be a read error: a sequence one base away is much more abundant. The V gene is TRBV29-1, the J gene TRBJ2-4; 10 bases line up with TRBD2. Germline CDR1 is SQVTM and CDR2 is ANQGSEA. The V and J ends lost 2 bases and 10 bases, in that order; junction bases with no gene match: 8. This CDR3 is 14 amino acids long. The CDR3 loop is CSVELAGVWKIQYF. The DNA for the CDR3 is TGCAGCGTTGAACTAGCGGGAGTTTGGAAAATTCAGTACTTC.

This clonotype was recorded once. This chain joins TRBV7-2 and TRBJ1-1; D may be TRBD1 (5 bases). CDR1 and CDR2 (germline): SGHTA, FQGNSA. V was pared by 2 bases and J by 4 bases, with 8 bases between. The CDR3 is 13 residues long. CDR3 amino acids: CASSLNRGTEAFF. DNA of the CDR3: TGTGCCAGCAGCTTAAATAGGGGCACTGAAGCTTTCTTT.

The chain carries TRBV29-1 and TRBJ2-7; tentative D call: TRBD2 (5 bases). Deletions cut 4 bases from V and 5 bases from J, with 18 bases between. The V gene's germline CDR1 is SQVTM and CDR2 ANQGSEA. This CDR3 spans 14 amino acids. CDR3 protein: CSVVQADGRHEQYF. CDR3 in DNA: TGCAGCGTTGTTCAAGCGGACGGCCGCCACGAGCAGTACTTC.